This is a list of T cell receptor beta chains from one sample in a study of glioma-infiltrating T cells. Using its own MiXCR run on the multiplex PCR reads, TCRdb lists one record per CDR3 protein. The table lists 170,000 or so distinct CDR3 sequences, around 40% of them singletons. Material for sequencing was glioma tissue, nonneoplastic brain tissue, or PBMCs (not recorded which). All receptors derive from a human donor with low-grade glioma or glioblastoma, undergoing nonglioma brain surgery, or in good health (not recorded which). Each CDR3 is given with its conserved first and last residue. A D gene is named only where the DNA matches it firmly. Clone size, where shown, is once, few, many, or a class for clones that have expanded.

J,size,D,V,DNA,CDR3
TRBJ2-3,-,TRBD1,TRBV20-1,TGCTGCGTAGAAGCAGGGGGACAAGATACGCAGTATTTT,CCVEAGGQDTQYF
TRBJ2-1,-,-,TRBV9,TGTGCCAGCAGCGTAGTTTGGGACCACAATGAGCAGTTCTTC,CASSVVWDHNEQFF
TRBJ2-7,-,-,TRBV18,TGTGCCAGCTCACCCATACAGGGCTACGAGCAGTACTTC,CASSPIQGYEQYF
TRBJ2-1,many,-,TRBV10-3,TGTGCCATCAGTGAGCAATACAATGAGCAGTTCTTC,CAISEQYNEQFF
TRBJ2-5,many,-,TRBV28,TGTGCCAGCAGCCCAATCGGCCAAGAGACCCAGTACTTC,CASSPIGQETQYF
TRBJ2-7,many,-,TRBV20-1,TGCAGTGCTGTGACGGAGAGCTCCTACGAGCAGTACTTC,CSAVTESSYEQYF
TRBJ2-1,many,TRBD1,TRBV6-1,TGTGCCAGCAGCGATAGAACACCAGGGGGACGCTACAATGAGCAGTTCTTC,CASSDRTPGGRYNEQFF
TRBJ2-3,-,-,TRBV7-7,TGTGCCAGCAGCTCTCAGAGCGGCACAGGCCATACGCAGTATTTT,CASSSQSGTGHTQYF
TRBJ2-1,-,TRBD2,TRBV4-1,TGCGCTAGCAGCTACGACTCTAGCGGGATTCGAAACAGGGGCAATGATCAGTTCTTC,CASSYDSSGIRNRGNDQFF
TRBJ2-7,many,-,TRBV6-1,TGTGCCAGCAGTGACAGCCCCACGGGAACCTACGAGCAGTACTTC,CASSDSPTGTYEQYF
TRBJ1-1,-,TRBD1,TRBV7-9,TGTGCCAGCAGCCTCAGTGGACAGGGGGGCACTGAAGCTTTCTTT,CASSLSGQGGTEAFF
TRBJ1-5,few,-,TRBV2,TGTGCCAGCAGCTCGGACGGGACGTATAGCAATCAGCCCCAGCATTTT,CASSSDGTYSNQPQHF
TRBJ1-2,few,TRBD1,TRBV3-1,TGTGCCAGCAGCCCGAGACAGGGGGACGGGGGCTACACCTTC,CASSPRQGDGGYTF
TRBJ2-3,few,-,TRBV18,TGTGCCAGCTCACCCGGACGGGAACGCACAGATACGCAGTATTTT,CASSPGRERTDTQYF
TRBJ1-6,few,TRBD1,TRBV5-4,TGTGCCAGCAGCTTGGAGACAGGGAGGAATTCACCCCTCCACTTT,CASSLETGRNSPLHF
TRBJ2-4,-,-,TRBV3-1,TGTGCCAGCAGCCAAGTGTATAGCAAAAGGGGCGAAAACATTCAGTACTTC,CASSQVYSKRGENIQYF
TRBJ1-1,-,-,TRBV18,TGTGCCAGCTCACAATACAGAACAGGCGCGAACACTGAAGCTTTCTTT,CASSQYRTGANTEAFF
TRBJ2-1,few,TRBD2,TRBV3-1,TGTGCCAGCTCCCTAGCGGGAGGGAAAAATGAGCAGTTCTTC,CASSLAGGKNEQFF
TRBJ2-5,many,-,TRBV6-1,TGTGCCAGCAGTGGGGACCTCGAGACCCAGTACTTC,CASSGDLETQYF
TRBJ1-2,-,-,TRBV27,TGTGCCAGCAGTCCTTACGGCAACTATTTCTACACCTTC,CASSPYGNYFYTF
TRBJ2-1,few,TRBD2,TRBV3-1,TGTGCCAGCAGCCAAGATCCCGGACTAGCGTACAATGAGCAGTTCTTC,CASSQDPGLAYNEQFF
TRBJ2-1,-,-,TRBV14,TGTGCCAGTAGCGGAATCTCCTACAATGAGCAGTTCTTC,CASSGISYNEQFF
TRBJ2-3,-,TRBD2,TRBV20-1,TGCAGTGCTAGCGCTAGCGGGAACACGCGCACAGAAACGCAGTATTTT,CSASASGNTRTETQYF
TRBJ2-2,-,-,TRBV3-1,TGTGCCAGCAGCCGACCCCCCCTGGAGCTGTTTTTT,CASSRPPLELFF
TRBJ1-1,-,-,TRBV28,TGTGCCAGCAGTTTTGTTGAGGTATCGAGAACCGAAGCTTTCTTT,CASSFVEVSRTEAFF
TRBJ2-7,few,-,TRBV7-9,TGTGCCAGCACGGATATCTACGAGCAGTACTTC,CASTDIYEQYF
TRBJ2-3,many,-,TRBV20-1,TGCAGTGCTAGCGACCAGAGGGGCCCAGATACGCAGTATTTT,CSASDQRGPDTQYF
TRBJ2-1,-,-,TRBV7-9,TGTGCCAGCAGCTTACGGGGTGAGCAGTTCTTC,CASSLRGEQFF
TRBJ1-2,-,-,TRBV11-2,TGTGCCAGCAGCCCCGGGACGGGAACTAACTATGGCTACACCTTC,CASSPGTGTNYGYTF
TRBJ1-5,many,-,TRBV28,TGTGCCAGCGAAGGGGGGGGGGATCAGCCCCAGCATTTT,CASEGGGDQPQHF
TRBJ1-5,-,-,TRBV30,TGTGCCTGGAACCACGATATCAATCAGCCCCAGCATTTT,CAWNHDINQPQHF
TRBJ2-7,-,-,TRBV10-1,TGCGCCAGCTGTGGGGAAGGGGATTCCCACCAGTACGAGCAGTACTTC,CASCGEGDSHQYEQYF
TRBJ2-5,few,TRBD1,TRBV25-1,TGTGCCAGCAGTGATCCATCATCGGGACAGGACTTACTCCAAGAGACCCAGTACTTC,CASSDPSSGQDLLQETQYF
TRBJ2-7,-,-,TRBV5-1,TGCGCCAGCAGCTTGACTCGACCCTACGAGCAGTACTTC,CASSLTRPYEQYF
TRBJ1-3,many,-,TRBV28,TGTGCCAGCAGTATACACCGGGACACAGGAAACACCATATATTTT,CASSIHRDTGNTIYF
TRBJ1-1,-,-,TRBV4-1,TGCGCCAGCAGCCGCATCAGGGGTTCCGACACTGAAGCTTTCTTT,CASSRIRGSDTEAFF
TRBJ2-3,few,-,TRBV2,TGTGCCAGCAGTGGAGGGCAGGGGCTCGATACGCAGTATTTT,CASSGGQGLDTQYF
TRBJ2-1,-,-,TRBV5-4,TGTGCCAGCAGCTTGAGGTCAGGTAACAATGAGCAGTTCTTC,CASSLRSGNNEQFF
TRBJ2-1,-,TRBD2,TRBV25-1,TGTGCCAGCACCATAGCGGGAGGGGATGAGCAGTTCTTC,CASTIAGGDEQFF
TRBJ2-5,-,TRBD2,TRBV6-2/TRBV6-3,TGTGCCAGCAGTGCCGCAACTCGACTAGCGAAAGAGACCCAGTACTTC,CASSAATRLAKETQYF
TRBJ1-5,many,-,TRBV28,TGTGCCAGCAGTTTATCCTGGGACGGAGATAGCAATCAGCCCCAGCATTTT,CASSLSWDGDSNQPQHF
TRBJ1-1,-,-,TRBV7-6,TGTGCCAGCAGCCCGACGACAGCCTCAAGCGCTGAAGCTTTCTTT,CASSPTTASSAEAFF
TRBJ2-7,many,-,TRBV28,TGTGCCAGCAGTGGGCCGTTAGAATTCTACGAGCAGTACTTC,CASSGPLEFYEQYF
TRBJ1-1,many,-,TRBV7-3,TGTGCCAGCAGCTCATCGGTGAACACTGAAGCTTTCTTT,CASSSSVNTEAFF
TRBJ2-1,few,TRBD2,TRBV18,TGTGCCAGCTCATTGGGAGGGCCGAGTAATGAGCAGTTCTTC,CASSLGGPSNEQFF
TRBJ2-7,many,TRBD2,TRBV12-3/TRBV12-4,TGTGCCAGCAGTTTAACTCTGGGGGCTAGCGGGAGTGACGAGCAGTACTTC,CASSLTLGASGSDEQYF
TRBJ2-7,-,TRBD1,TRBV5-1,TGCGCCAGCAGCTCGCGTCCCGGGACAGGGTCCGAGCAGTACTTC,CASSSRPGTGSEQYF
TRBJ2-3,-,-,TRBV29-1,TGCAGCGCCCTGACTTTTATTACAGATACGCAGTATTTT,CSALTFITDTQYF
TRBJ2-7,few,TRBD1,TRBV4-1,TGCGCCAGCAGCCGGTTGGACAGGGGGAGTGACGAGCAGTACTTC,CASSRLDRGSDEQYF
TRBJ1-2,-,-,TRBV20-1,-,CSARQGGGYGCTF
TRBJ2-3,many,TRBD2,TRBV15,TGTGCCACCAGCAGTCGACTAGCGGGAGGCGGGGATACGCAGTATTTT,CATSSRLAGGGDTQYF
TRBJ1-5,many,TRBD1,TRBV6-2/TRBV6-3,TGTGCCAGCAGTTACACAGGGGCGGGTTATCAGCCCCAGCATTTT,CASSYTGAGYQPQHF
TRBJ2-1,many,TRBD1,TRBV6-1,TGTGCCAGCAGTGAAGCGCCAGGGGGCTCCTACAATGAGCAGTTCTTC,CASSEAPGGSYNEQFF
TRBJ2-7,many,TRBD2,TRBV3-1,TGTGCCAGCAGCCAACCTAGCGGGATAGGAGGGTACGAGCAGTACTTC,CASSQPSGIGGYEQYF